This TCR beta chain is drawn from a study of identical twins. TCRdb re-called the 5' RACE reads through MiXCR, storing one row per CDR3 protein. The sample gives approximately 470,000 distinct CDR3 sequences, 12% to 15% of which show up once; about 0.52% is in the top ten. A word on this clonotype: Its matching antigen is unknown.

Study conclusions and caveats: Weaker excess twin sharing was seen among beta out-of-frame sequences. Out-of-frame alpha sequences that twins shared showed excess low generation probability.

Germline V CDR1 and CDR2: DFQATT, SNEGSKA (reference sequence). V gave up 5 bases and J gave up 0 bases, with 14 bases separating them. This CDR3 is built from 15 residues. This sample was shared with a second study, whose subject was yellow fever vaccine responses in identical twins.

Sequencing used CD4+ T cells sorted from blood. The chain links TRBV20-1 to TRBJ2-4, with D possibly being TRBD1 (6 bases). The sequence derives from a woman between 18 and 29 years old in good health. The DNA for the CDR3 is TGCAGTGCTCTTTGGACAGCTATAGCCAAAAACATTCAGTACTTC. Its translation: CSALWTAIAKNIQYF.